This T cell receptor (beta chain) was observed in a study of blood T cells in healthy people across ages. With a J-beta primer mix and a sample-barcoded 5' primer, a second PCR ran about 7 to 12 cycles. Each CDR3 protein is one row after TCRdb ran MiXCR on the 5' RACE reads. This sample has approximately 800,000 distinct CDR3 sequences; 40% to 65% occur once, and the top ten carry approximately 40%. The receptor's source is a man older than 75 in good health. Material for sequencing was blood.

The CDR3: CASSQVTDGEQFF. CDR3 DNA: TGTGCCAGCAGCCAAGTAACAGACGGTGAGCAGTTCTTC. This chain links TRBV3-1 with TRBJ2-1, with no clear D. Trimming cost V 1 base and J 9 bases, with 10 bases left between them. This CDR3 comprises 13 residues. In germline, CDR1 is LGHDT, CDR2 YNNKEL (reference sequence).